This T cell receptor beta chain was captured by sequencing in a study of sequential checkpoint blockade in melanoma. Study as a whole: Patients were randomized 1:1 to nivolumab-then-ipilimumab or ipilimumab-then-nivolumab first-line.

Treatment reported: randomized to nivolumab then ipilimumab (arm A) or the reverse (arm B). DNA-damaging chemotherapy had not been given to any patient beforehand. Live CD3+CD8+ CD19− CD56− cells were sorted from PBMCs. Generated by immunoSEQ multiplex PCR, the TCRdb table keeps only in-frame clones and is missing some. This table has some 10,000 clones, around three quarters appearing once. CDR1 MNHEY and CDR2 SVGAGI come from the germline V gene. V was cut by 5 bases and J by 4 bases, with 9 bases left in between. This CDR3 region has 13 residues. The chain recombines TRBV6-5 with TRBJ1-5; D ambiguous. This sequence originates from a human donor with melanoma. Sequencing used CD8+ T cells sorted from blood (inferred from file names), obtained from a patient given nivolumab and ipilimumab in sequence. The CDR3 region is CASSAHSNQPQHF. Here the CDR3 DNA reads TGTGCCAGCAGTGCACACAGTAATCAGCCCCAGCATTTT.